This T cell receptor beta chain derives from a study of early T cells in non-severe SARS-CoV-2 infection. V shed 4 bases and J shed 6 bases, with 13 bases lying between them. Looked up from germline, CDR1 is SQVTM and CDR2 is ANQGSEA. The CDR3 consists of 13 residues. Unique molecular identifiers were attached to individual cDNA molecules. Each CDR3 protein is one row after TCRdb ran MiXCR on the 5' RACE reads. The sample contains tens of thousands of distinct CDR3 sequences, around 6.1% of which appear only once. This clonotype was seen many times. The chain combines TRBV29-1 with TRBJ2-1; D possibly uses TRBD1 or TRBD2 (5 bases each). The clonotype was recovered from an adult who was a healthcare worker with PCR-confirmed SARS-CoV-2 infection or an uninfected control (not recorded which). Here the sequenced sample was whole blood, taken at baseline. CDR3 region: CSVAPGAVNEQFF. The CDR3 DNA reads as TGCAGCGTTGCCCCCGGGGCCGTCAATGAGCAGTTCTTC.